These T cell receptor beta chains were read from a single sample in a study of cytomegalovirus exposure and HLA in healthy donors. Using immunoSEQ multiplex PCR, the repertoire was profiled, and TCRdb retains in-frame clones only, with some absent. The table lists roughly 140,000 clones, around 79% of them singletons. The sequenced sample was PBMCs. Every receptor here comes from a male donor in good health and CMV-seronegative. CDR3s include the opening cysteine and the closing phenylalanine or tryptophan. The D gene is left open where the match is weak. Rows may omit the clone size; those that give it use once, few, many or a size class.

>few|TRBV19|TRBJ1-2|TRBD1
TGTGCCAGTAGGCCTGGGACAGGGGGAAGGGGCTACACCTTC
CASRPGTGGRGYTF
>-|TRBV7-9|TRBJ2-1|TRBD2
TGTGCCAGCAGCGGAAGACTAGCGGGGGGGGCCGAGGAGCAGTTCTTC
CASSGRLAGGAEEQFF
>-|TRBV5-5|TRBJ2-3|-
TGTGCCAGCAGCTCCTCAGGGGTTACAGATACGCAGTATTTT
CASSSSGVTDTQYF
>-|TRBV25-1|TRBJ2-1|-
TGTGCCAGCAGTGAAAGCGAAGGGAGTGAGCAGTTCTTC
CASSESEGSEQFF
>-|TRBV4-3|TRBJ2-1|TRBD2
TGCGCCAGCAGCCAAGAACTAGCGGAGGCCTACAATGAGCAGTTCTTC
CASSQELAEAYNEQFF
>-|TRBV18|TRBJ2-7|TRBD1
TGTGCCAGCTCACCCGGGACAGGGAGCTCCTACGAGCAGTACTTC
CASSPGTGSSYEQYF
>-|TRBV6-6|TRBJ1-1|TRBD1
TGTGCCAGCAGTTACGGCGGGACAGGGCCGAACACTGAAGCTTTCTTT
CASSYGGTGPNTEAFF
>-|TRBV13|TRBJ1-3|-
TGTGCCAGCAGCTTTACTGGAAACACCATATATTTT
CASSFTGNTIYF
>-|TRBV29-1|TRBJ1-2|TRBD1
TGCAGCGTTTCCCGACAGGGCCACTATGGCTACACCTTC
CSVSRQGHYGYTF
>-|TRBV19|TRBJ2-1|TRBD2
TGTGCCAGTAGCGTGGGGGGGGACTACAATGAGCAGTTCTTC
CASSVGGDYNEQFF
>-|TRBV7-6|TRBJ2-7|TRBD1
TGTGCCAGCAGCTTAACGTCGGGACAGGGCTACGAGCAGTACTTC
CASSLTSGQGYEQYF
>-|TRBV5-4|TRBJ2-1|TRBD2
TGTGCCAGCAGCCCGGGGACTAGCGCTTCTCACAATGAGCAGTTCTTC
CASSPGTSASHNEQFF
>-|TRBV19|TRBJ2-5|TRBD2
TGTGCCAGCTCCGACACGGGGGGAGAGACCCAGTACTTC
CASSDTGGETQYF
>once|TRBV6-6|TRBJ2-1|TRBD1
TGTGCCAGCAGTTACCCGGGACAGGACAATGAGCAGTTCTTC
CASSYPGQDNEQFF